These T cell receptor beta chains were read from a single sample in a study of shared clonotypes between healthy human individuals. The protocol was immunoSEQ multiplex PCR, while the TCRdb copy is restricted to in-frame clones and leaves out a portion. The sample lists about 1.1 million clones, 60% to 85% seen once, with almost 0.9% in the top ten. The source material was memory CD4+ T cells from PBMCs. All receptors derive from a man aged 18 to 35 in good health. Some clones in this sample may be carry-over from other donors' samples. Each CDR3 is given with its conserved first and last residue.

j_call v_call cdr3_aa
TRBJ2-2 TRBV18 CASSPRTQITGELFF
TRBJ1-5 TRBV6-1 CASSVGTGRNQPQHF
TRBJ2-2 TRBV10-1 CASTKDWSTGELFF
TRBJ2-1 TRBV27 CASSYGTGRSNEQFF
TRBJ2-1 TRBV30 CAWSVVGRAWEQFF
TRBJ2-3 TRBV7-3 CASSLFVADTQYF
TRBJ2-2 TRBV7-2 CASSPGVAGELFF
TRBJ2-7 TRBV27 CASRPVTSGPYEQYF
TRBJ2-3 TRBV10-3 CAISESASGRTDTQYF
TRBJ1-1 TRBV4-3 CASSQGRHRNTEAFF
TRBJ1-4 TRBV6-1 CASSAGLINEKLFF
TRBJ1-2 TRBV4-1 CASSHLVGNYGYTF
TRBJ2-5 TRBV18 CASSPLPASGSFGETQYF
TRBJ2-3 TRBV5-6 CASIVRGGTDTQYF
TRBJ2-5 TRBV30 CAWSPGSLAGQETQYF
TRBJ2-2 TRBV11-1 CASSLDRGSTGELFF
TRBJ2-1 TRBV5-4 CASSLPLGTYNEQFF
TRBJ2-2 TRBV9 CASSAGRWDTGELFF
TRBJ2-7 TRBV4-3 CASSQATGSYEQYF
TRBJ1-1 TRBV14 CASSPGQDTLNTEAFF
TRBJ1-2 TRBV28 CASSYYDPNYGYTF
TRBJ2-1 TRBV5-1 CASSFEFSPYNEQFF
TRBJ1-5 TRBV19 CASGQRNQPQHF
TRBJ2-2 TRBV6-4 CASSDSAAPNTGELFF
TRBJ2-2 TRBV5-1 CASSSLAGATGELFF
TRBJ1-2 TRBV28 CASSPRQPGYTF
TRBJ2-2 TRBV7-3 CASSSSQLAGGVGRELFF
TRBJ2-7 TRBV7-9 CASSLAYGVSEQYF
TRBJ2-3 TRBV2 CASSDAVPDTQYF
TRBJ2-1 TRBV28 CASSSPTSEYLYNEQFF
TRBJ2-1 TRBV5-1 CASSWGLAGGSSYNEQFF
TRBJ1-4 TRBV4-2 CASSPPTEDFEKLFF
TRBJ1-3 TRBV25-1 CASSRDSSGNTIYF
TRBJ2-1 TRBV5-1 CASSLTLAGGPNEQFF
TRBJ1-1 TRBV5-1 CASSSNRGENTEAFF
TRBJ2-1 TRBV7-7 CASSLSLGREQFF
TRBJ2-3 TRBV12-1 CASSFEGQGRTDTQYF
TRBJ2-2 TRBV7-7 CASSLVQGTGELFF
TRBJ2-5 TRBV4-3 CASSPLGGAQETQYF
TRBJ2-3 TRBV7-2 CASSPGLASTDTQYF
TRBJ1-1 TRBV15 CATSGEQWAEAFF